Sequencing of this T cell receptor (beta chain) was carried out in a study of beta chain features in type 1 diabetes. The CDR3 runs 14 residues. The germline gives CDR1 MNHNS, CDR2 SASEGT. Trimming shortened V by 1 base and J by 4 bases, and 9 bases separated the two germline ends. Details on this clone: Antigen: not known.

Study-wide results and caveats: Researchers report that Type 1 diabetes patients had moderately but significantly shorter TCRB CDR3s across all four CD4+ subsets.

Staining for CD45RO/CCR7/CD25/CD127/CD95/CD27 allowed sorting of CD4+ naive, central memory, regulatory and stem cell-like memory cells. Every isolated RNA sample was fully reverse transcribed, so sequencing captured expressed TCRB transcripts. Libraries were prepared by immunoSEQ multiplex PCR; TCRdb keeps only in-frame clonotypes and omits some of them. The sample carries 900,000 or so clones, about a sixth recorded once. V and J are TRBV6-1 and TRBJ2-3; D is possibly TRBD1 or TRBD2 (5 bases each). The receptor's source is a woman between 18 and 29 years old in good health. Sequencing was done on a sample of naive CD4+ T cells from blood. As DNA, the CDR3 is TGTGCCAGCAGTGAAGGGGGGTACGCAGATACGCAGTATTTT. This translates into CASSEGGYADTQYF.